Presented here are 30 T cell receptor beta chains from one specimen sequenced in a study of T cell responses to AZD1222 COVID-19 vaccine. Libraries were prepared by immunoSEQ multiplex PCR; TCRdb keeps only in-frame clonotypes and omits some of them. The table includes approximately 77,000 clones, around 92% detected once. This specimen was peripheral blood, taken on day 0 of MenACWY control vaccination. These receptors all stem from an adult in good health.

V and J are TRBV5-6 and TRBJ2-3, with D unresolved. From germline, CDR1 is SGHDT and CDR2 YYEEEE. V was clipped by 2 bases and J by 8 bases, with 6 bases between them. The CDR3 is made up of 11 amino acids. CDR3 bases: TGTGCCAGCAGCTTAAGTGGTACGCAGTATTTT. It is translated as CASSLSGTQYF.

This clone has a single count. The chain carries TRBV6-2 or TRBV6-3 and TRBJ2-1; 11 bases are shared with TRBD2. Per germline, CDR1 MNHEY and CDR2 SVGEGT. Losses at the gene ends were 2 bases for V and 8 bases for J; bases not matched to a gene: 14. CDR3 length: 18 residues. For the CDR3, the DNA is TGTGCCAGCAGTTACCGGCTAGCGGGGGGCACATTTAACGATGAGCAGTTCTTC. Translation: CASSYRLAGGTFNDEQFF.

The CDR3 bases are TGTGCCAGCAGGCAAACTAGCGGGAGTTTTCCCGAGCAGTACTTC. It is translated as CASRQTSGSFPEQYF. J is TRBJ2-7 and V is TRBV27; 11 bases are a match to TRBD2. The trim removed 6 bases at V and 6 bases at J, leaving 10 bases unmatched. The CDR3 loop spans 15 amino acids. Germline V gene lookup returns CDR1 MNHEY and CDR2 SMNVEV (reference sequence).

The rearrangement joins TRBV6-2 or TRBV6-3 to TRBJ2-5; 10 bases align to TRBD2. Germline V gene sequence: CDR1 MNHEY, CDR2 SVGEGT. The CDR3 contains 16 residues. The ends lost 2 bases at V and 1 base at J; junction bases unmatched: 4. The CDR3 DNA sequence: TGTGCCAGCAGTTACGAAGCGGGGGGGGCCCAAGAGACCCAGTACTTC. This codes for CASSYEAGGAQETQYF.

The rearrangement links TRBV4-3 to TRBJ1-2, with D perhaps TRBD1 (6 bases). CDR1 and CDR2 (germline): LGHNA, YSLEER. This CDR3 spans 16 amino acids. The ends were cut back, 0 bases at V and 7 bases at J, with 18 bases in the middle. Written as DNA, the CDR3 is TGCGCCAGCAGCCAAGAGGGGGGCGTGCAGGGAGGTGGCTACACCTTC. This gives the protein CASSQEGGVQGGGYTF.

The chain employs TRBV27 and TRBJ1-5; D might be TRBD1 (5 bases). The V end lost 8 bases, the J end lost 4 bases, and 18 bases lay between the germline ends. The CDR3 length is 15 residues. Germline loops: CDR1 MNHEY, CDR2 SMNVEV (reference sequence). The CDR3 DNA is TGTGCCAGCCAATTATCGGGGACCGGGAATCAGCCCCAGCATTTT. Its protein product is CASQLSGTGNQPQHF.

This chain's CDR3 is CASSGMDRVVGNTIYF. In nucleotides, the CDR3 is TGTGCCAGCAGTGGGATGGACAGGGTGGTTGGAAACACCATATATTTT. V is TRBV28 and J is TRBJ1-3; 8 bases fit TRBD1. CDR1 and CDR2 from the germline V gene are MDHEN and SYDVKM. The V segment lost 5 bases and the J segment 3 bases; nucleotides outside the gene matches: 9. CDR3 length: 16 amino acids.

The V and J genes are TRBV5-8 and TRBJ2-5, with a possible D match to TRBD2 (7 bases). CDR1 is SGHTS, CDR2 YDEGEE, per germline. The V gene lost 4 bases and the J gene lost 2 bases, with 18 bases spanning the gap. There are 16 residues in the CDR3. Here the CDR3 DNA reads TGTGCCAGCAGCCCGCGAGGGGGGGACGCACAAGAGACCCAGTACTTC. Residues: CASSPRGGDAQETQYF.

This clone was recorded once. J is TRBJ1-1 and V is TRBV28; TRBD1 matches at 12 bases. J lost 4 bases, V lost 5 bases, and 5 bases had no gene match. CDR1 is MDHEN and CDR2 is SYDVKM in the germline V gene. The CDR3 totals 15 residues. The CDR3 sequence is CASSQGQGASTEAFF. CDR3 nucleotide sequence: TGTGCCAGCAGTCAGGGACAGGGGGCGAGCACTGAAGCTTTCTTT.

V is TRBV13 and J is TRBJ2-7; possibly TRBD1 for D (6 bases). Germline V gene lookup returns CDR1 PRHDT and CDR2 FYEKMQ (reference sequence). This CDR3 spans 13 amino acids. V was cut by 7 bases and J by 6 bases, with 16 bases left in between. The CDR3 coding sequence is TGTGCCAGCATTACGGGGCGAGGGGGCGAGCAGTACTTC. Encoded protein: CASITGRGGEQYF. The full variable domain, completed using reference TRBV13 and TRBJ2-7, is AAGVIQSPRHLIKEKRETATLKCYPIPRHDTVYWYQQGPGQDPQFLISFYEKMQSDKGSIPDRFSAQQFSDYHSELNMSSLELGDSALYFCASITGRGGEQYFGPGTRLTVT.

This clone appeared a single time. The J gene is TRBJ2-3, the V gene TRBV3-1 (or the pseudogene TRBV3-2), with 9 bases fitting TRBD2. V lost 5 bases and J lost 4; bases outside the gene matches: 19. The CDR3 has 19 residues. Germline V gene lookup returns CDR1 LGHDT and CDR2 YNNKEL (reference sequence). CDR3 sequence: CASSFRTAGTSFSSDTQYF. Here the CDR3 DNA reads TGTGCCAGCAGCTTTCGGACAGCCGGGACTAGCTTTAGCTCAGATACGCAGTATTTT.

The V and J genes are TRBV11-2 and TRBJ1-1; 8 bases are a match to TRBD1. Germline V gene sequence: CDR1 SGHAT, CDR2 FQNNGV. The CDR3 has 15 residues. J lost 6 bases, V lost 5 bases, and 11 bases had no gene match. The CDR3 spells CASSPRTGRSPEAFF. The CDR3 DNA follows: TGTGCCAGCAGCCCGAGGACAGGGAGGTCCCCTGAAGCTTTCTTT.

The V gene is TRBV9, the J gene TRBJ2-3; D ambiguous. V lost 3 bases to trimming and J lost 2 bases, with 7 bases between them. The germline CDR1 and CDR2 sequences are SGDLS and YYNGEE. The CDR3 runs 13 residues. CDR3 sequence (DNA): TGTGCCAGCAGCGACGACAACACAGATACGCAGTATTTT. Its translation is CASSDDNTDTQYF.

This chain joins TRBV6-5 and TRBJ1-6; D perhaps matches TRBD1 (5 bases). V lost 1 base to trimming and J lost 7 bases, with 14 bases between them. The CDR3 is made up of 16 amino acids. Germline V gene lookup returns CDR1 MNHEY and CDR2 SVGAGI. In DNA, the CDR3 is TGTGCCAGCAGTTACTGGGACGATCTGAGAAATTCACCCCTCCACTTT. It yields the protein CASSYWDDLRNSPLHF.

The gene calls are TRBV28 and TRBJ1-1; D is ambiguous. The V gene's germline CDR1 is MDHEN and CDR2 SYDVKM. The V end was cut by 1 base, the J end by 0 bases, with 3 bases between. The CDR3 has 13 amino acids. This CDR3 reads CASSLLVNTEAFF. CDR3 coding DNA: TGTGCCAGCAGTTTATTGGTGAACACTGAAGCTTTCTTT.

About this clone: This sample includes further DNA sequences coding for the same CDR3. The CDR3 nucleotides read TGTGCCAGCAGCACCGGCGGGGGAAACACCATATATTTT. It yields the protein CASSTGGGNTIYF. The V and J genes are TRBV11-3 and TRBJ1-3; D call uncertain. The CDR3 has 13 residues. The V gene lost 5 bases and the J gene lost 4 bases, with 9 bases spanning the gap. Germline V lookup: CDR1 SGHNT, CDR2 YENEEA.

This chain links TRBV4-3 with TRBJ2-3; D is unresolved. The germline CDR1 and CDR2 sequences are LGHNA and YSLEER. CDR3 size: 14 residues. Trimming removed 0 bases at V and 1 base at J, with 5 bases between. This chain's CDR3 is CASSQDQGTDTQYF. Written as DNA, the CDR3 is TGCGCCAGCAGCCAAGATCAGGGCACAGATACGCAGTATTTT.

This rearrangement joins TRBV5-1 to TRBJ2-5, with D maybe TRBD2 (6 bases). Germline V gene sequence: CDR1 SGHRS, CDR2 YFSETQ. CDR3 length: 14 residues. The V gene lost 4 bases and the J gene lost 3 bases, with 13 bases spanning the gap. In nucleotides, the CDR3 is TGCGCCAGCAGCCCCGGCCCGGGGGAAGAGACCCAGTACTTC. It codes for CASSPGPGEETQYF.

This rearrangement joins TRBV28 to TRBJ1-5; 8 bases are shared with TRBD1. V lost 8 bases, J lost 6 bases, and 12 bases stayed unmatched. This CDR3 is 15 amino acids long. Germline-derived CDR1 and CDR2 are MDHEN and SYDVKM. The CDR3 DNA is TGTGCCAGCGGAAACCAGGGGGCGGGTTTTCAGCCCCAGCATTTT. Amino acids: CASGNQGAGFQPQHF.

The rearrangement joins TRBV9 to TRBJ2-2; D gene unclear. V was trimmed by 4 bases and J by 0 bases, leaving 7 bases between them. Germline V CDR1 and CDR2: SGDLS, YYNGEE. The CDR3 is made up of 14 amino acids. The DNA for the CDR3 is TGTGCCAGCAGCCCGCACTCGAACACCGGGGAGCTGTTTTTT. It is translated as CASSPHSNTGELFF.

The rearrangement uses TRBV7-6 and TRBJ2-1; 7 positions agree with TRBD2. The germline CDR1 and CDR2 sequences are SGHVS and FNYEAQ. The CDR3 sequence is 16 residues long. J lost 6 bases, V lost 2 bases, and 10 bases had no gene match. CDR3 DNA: TGTGCCAGCAGCTTATTTGGGAGGGAGGCCTCCAATGAGCAGTTCTTC. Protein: CASSLFGREASNEQFF.

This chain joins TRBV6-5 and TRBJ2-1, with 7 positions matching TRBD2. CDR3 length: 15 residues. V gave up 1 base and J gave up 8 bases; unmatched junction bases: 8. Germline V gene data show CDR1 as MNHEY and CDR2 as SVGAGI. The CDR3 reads CASSYWTSSSYEQFF. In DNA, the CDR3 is TGTGCCAGCAGTTACTGGACTAGTAGTTCCTATGAGCAGTTCTTC.

As DNA, the CDR3 is TGTGCCAGCAGTCCGACAGGGGGTCACAATGAGCAGTTCTTC. Translating it yields CASSPTGGHNEQFF. This rearrangement joins TRBV27 to TRBJ2-1; 9 positions agree with TRBD1. Per the germline V gene, CDR1 is MNHEY and CDR2 is SMNVEV (reference sequence). The J segment lost 5 bases and the V segment lost 5 bases, leaving 4 bases of the junction unmatched. This CDR3 contains 14 residues.

As DNA, the CDR3 is TGCGCCAGCAGCTTGGATGGTTCGAGCTCCTACAATGAGCAGTTCTTC. Its protein product is CASSLDGSSSYNEQFF. This chain uses TRBV5-1 with TRBJ2-1, with unresolved D. Germline-derived CDR1 and CDR2 are SGHRS and YFSETQ. The length of the CDR3 is 16 residues. The ends were cut back, 0 bases at V and 0 bases at J, with 10 bases in the middle.

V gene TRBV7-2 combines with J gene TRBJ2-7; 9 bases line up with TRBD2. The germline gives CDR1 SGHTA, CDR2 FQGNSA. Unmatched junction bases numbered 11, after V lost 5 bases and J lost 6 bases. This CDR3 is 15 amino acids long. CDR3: CASSQEVAGGGEQYF. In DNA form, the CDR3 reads TGTGCCAGCAGCCAAGAGGTGGCGGGAGGGGGCGAGCAGTACTTC.

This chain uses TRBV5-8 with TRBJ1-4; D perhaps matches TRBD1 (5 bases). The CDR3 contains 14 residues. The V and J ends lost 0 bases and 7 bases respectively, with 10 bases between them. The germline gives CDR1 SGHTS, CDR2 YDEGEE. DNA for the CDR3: TGTGCCAGCAGCTTGGTAACGGGGGGTGAAAAACTGTTTTTT. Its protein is CASSLVTGGEKLFF.

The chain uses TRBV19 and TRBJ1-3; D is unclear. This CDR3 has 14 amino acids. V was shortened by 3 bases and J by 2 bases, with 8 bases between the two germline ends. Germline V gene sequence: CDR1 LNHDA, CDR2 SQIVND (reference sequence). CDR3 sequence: CASSMGGPGNTIYF. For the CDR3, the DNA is TGTGCCAGTAGTATGGGAGGCCCTGGAAACACCATATATTTT.

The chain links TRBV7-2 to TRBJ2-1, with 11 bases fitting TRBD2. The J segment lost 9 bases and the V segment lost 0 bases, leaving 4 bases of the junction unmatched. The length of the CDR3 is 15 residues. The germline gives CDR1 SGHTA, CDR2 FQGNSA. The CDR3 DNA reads TGTGCCAGCAGCTTAGCTAGCGGGGGGGTAGGTGAGCAGTTCTTC. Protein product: CASSLASGGVGEQFF.

CDR3 coding DNA: TGTGCCATCAGTCGACGGGACCAAGAGACCCAGTACTTC. As protein: CAISRRDQETQYF. The chain employs TRBV10-3 and TRBJ2-5; no clear D gene. Germline V gives CDR1 ENHRY, CDR2 SYGVKD. Trimming cost V 5 bases and J 0 bases, with 7 bases left between them. The CDR3 spans 13 residues.

The CDR3 DNA follows: TGCAGCGTTGAATTCCGGGGGGATTCTCGTGAGCAGTACTTC. Its translation is CSVEFRGDSREQYF. The rearrangement joins TRBV29-1 to TRBJ2-7, with 7 bases fitting TRBD2. CDR1 and CDR2 from the germline V gene are SQVTM and ANQGSEA. V trimming: 2 bases; J trimming: 7 bases; junction bases outside the gene matches: 11. CDR3 length equals 14 residues.